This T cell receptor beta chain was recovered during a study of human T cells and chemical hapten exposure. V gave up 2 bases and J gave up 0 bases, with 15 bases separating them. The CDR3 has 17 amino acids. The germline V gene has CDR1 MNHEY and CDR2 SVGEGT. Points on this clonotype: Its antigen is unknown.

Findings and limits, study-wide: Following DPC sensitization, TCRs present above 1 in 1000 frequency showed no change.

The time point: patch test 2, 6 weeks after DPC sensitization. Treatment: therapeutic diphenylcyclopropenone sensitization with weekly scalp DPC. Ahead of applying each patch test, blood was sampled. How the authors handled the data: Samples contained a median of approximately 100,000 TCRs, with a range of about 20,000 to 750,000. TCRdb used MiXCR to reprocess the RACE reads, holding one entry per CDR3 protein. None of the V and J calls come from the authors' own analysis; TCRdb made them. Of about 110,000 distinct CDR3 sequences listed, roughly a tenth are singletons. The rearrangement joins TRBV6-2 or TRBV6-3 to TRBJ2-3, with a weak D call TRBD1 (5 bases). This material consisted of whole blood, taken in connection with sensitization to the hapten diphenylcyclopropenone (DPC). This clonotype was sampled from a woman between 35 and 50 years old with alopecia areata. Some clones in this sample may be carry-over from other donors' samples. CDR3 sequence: CASSYGAEAFSTDTQYF. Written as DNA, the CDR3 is TGTGCCAGCAGTTACGGGGCCGAAGCCTTTAGCACAGATACGCAGTATTTT.